These 32 T cell receptor beta chains share one sample of origin, sequenced in a study of cytomegalovirus exposure and HLA in healthy donors. PCR involved 60 Vbeta and 13 Jbeta primers. The method was immunoSEQ multiplex PCR; TCRdb's version includes in-frame clones alone and lacks a portion of them. The ten top clones account for approximately 4.6%, within a sample of under 100,000 clones. The sample comprised PBMCs. These receptors were taken from a man under 40 in good health and CMV-seronegative.

The genes are TRBV7-9 and TRBJ1-1; 7 bases fit TRBD1. This CDR3 contains 14 residues. The germline gives CDR1 SEHNR, CDR2 FQNEAQ (reference sequence). The ends lost 7 bases at V and 0 bases at J; junction bases unmatched: 5. The CDR3 DNA reads as TGTGCCAGCAACGACAGGGCCCTGAACACTGAAGCTTTCTTT. Translating gives CASNDRALNTEAFF. Full variable domain (outside the CDR3, taken from reference TRBV7-9 and TRBJ1-1): DTGVSQNPRHKITKRGQNVTFRCDPISEHNRLYWYRQTLGQGPEFLTYFQNEAQLEKSRLLSDRFSAERPKGSFSTLEIQRTEQGDSAMYLCASNDRALNTEAFFGQGTRLTVV.

J is TRBJ1-2 and V is TRBV28, with TRBD1 matching over 9 bases. There are 16 residues in the CDR3. The trim removed 5 bases at V and 4 bases at J, leaving 11 bases unmatched. Germline V gene data show CDR1 as MDHEN and CDR2 as SYDVKM. In DNA, the CDR3 is TGTGCCAGCAGTACCCCTAAACAGGGGGCGATCTATGGCTACACCTTC. Translated: CASSTPKQGAIYGYTF.

The rearrangement joins TRBV7-3 to TRBJ2-2, with TRBD1 identical over 7 bases. V was pared by 5 bases and J by 5 bases, with 2 bases of the junction left unmatched. The length of the CDR3 is 13 residues. Germline loops: CDR1 SGHTA, CDR2 FQGTGA. The CDR3 here is CASSLTGTGELFF. CDR3 bases: TGTGCCAGCAGCCTGACAGGGACCGGGGAGCTGTTTTTT.

The rearrangement links TRBV7-6 to TRBJ1-4; D unclear. The V gene lost 3 bases and the J gene lost 10 bases, with 18 bases spanning the gap. The CDR3 covers 15 residues. CDR1 and CDR2 (germline): SGHVS, FNYEAQ. Written as DNA, the CDR3 is TGTGCCAGCAGCTTTGAGGCAGCCGATTTCCCAAAACTGTTTTTT. It translates to CASSFEAADFPKLFF.

The chain carries TRBV29-1 and TRBJ2-3; unclear D gene. The germline V gene has CDR1 SQVTM and CDR2 ANQGSEA. The CDR3 spans 13 residues. V was pared by 4 bases and J by 4 bases, with 12 bases between. The CDR3 sequence: CSVGASGSDTQYF. In DNA, the CDR3 is TGCAGCGTTGGGGCGAGTGGATCAGATACGCAGTATTTT.

The chain couples TRBV15 to TRBJ2-2; D gene ambiguous. CDR1 and CDR2 (germline): LNHNV, YYDKDF (reference sequence). The V end was cut by 0 bases, the J end by 0 bases, with 14 bases between. This CDR3 has 18 residues. The CDR3 nucleotides read TGTGCCACCAGCAGAGAACACATTGAACAGACGAACACCGGGGAGCTGTTTTTT. Translated: CATSREHIEQTNTGELFF.

This chain links TRBV5-4 with TRBJ2-5; 7 positions match TRBD2. CDR3 size: 13 residues. The trim removed 6 bases at V and 4 bases at J, leaving 6 bases unmatched. Germline V gene lookup returns CDR1 SGHNT and CDR2 YYREEE (reference sequence). The CDR3 loop is CASTREEVETQYF. DNA for the CDR3: TGTGCCAGCACCCGGGAGGAAGTAGAGACCCAGTACTTC.

This rearrangement joins TRBV9 to TRBJ2-2, with a weak D call TRBD2 (6 bases). Germline CDR1 and CDR2: SGDLS and YYNGEE. With 0 bases removed from V and 0 bases from J, the gap between germline ends came to 9 bases. The CDR3 has 16 amino acids. CDR3: CASSVATGANTGELFF. The CDR3 nucleotides read TGTGCCAGCAGCGTAGCTACGGGGGCGAACACCGGGGAGCTGTTTTTT.

V and J are TRBV19 and TRBJ2-1; 11 nucleotides agree with TRBD2. CDR3 length: 15 amino acids. V was clipped by 4 bases and J by 3 bases; unmatched bases: 2. The germline gives CDR1 LNHDA, CDR2 SQIVND (reference sequence). The CDR3 nucleotides are TGTGCCAGTAGTAAACTAGCGGGAGACTACAATGAGCAGTTCTTC. Protein product: CASSKLAGDYNEQFF.

The rearrangement links TRBV27 to TRBJ2-7, with TRBD1 as a possible D gene (5 bases). The CDR3 sequence is 14 residues long. Germline loops: CDR1 MNHEY, CDR2 SMNVEV (reference sequence). The V end was cut by 4 bases, the J end by 2 bases, with 12 bases between. CDR3 protein: CASSSDSQTYEQYF. CDR3 bases: TGTGCCAGCAGTTCCGACAGTCAAACCTACGAGCAGTACTTC.

In nucleotides, the CDR3 is TGTGCCAGCAGTTACTCGATCGGGAACACAGATACGCAGTATTTT. It is translated as CASSYSIGNTDTQYF. The chain employs TRBV6-5 and TRBJ2-3, with D tentatively TRBD2 (5 bases). The germline gives CDR1 MNHEY, CDR2 SVGAGI. The CDR3 totals 15 residues. The V and J ends lost 0 bases and 2 bases respectively, with 9 bases between them.

The V gene is TRBV5-8, the J gene TRBJ1-1; weak D call: TRBD1 (5 bases). This CDR3 has 15 amino acids. Germline V gives CDR1 SGHTS, CDR2 YDEGEE. The V and J ends lost 2 bases and 0 bases respectively, with 11 bases between them. The CDR3: CASSLDSFLNTEAFF. The CDR3 DNA sequence: TGTGCCAGCAGCTTAGACAGCTTTTTGAACACTGAAGCTTTCTTT.

The rearrangement joins TRBV7-9 to TRBJ2-3, with 7 bases identical to TRBD1. The CDR3 is 15 amino acids. Germline V lookup: CDR1 SEHNR, CDR2 FQNEAQ (reference sequence). V lost 6 bases to trimming and J lost 3 bases; unmatched junction nucleotides: 9. The CDR3 region is CASRQTGEKTDTQYF. DNA of the CDR3: TGTGCCAGCAGGCAAACAGGGGAGAAAACAGATACGCAGTATTTT.

A word on this clone: The junction and the germline gene differ at one end; a read error may be behind it. V gene TRBV7-7 combines with J gene TRBJ2-3, with D possibly matching TRBD2 (5 bases). The germline V gene encodes CDR1 SSHAT and CDR2 FNYEAQ (reference sequence). This CDR3 has 16 amino acids. The CDR3 bases are TGTGCTAGCAGCTTCTCCGGGGTCCAAATCACAGATACGCAGTATTTT. This translates into CASSFSGVQITDTQYF.

The chain combines TRBV18 with TRBJ1-2; TRBD1 aligns across 10 bases. Germline lookup yields CDR1 KGHSH and CDR2 LQKENI. This CDR3 comprises 17 residues. V lost 2 bases to trimming and J lost 3 bases; unmatched junction nucleotides: 9. The CDR3 DNA reads TGTGCCAGCTCACCATCCCTCGGGGACAGGGGTTACTATGGCTACACCTTC. Translation: CASSPSLGDRGYYGYTF.

The J gene is TRBJ2-7, the V gene TRBV7-8, with D perhaps matching TRBD1 (5 bases). Germline assignment: CDR1 SGHVS and CDR2 FQNEAQ. This CDR3 comprises 15 residues. Trimming took 1 base from V and 3 from J, leaving 13 bases between them. The CDR3 DNA is TGTGCCAGCAGCTTAGACAGGAATTTTGTCTACGAGCAGTACTTC. Protein product: CASSLDRNFVYEQYF.

CDR3 protein: CASSETAGGPETQYF. DNA of the CDR3: TGTGCCAGCAGTGAAACGGCAGGGGGCCCAGAGACCCAGTACTTC. The chain has TRBV6-1 and TRBJ2-5, with TRBD1 identical over 8 bases. Germline CDR1 and CDR2: MNHNS and SASEGT. The CDR3 has 15 amino acids. V lost 2 bases, J lost 4 bases, and 6 bases stayed unmatched.

The V call is TRBV15, the J call TRBJ2-1, with 9 positions matching TRBD1. This CDR3 is built from 16 residues. In germline, CDR1 is LNHNV, CDR2 YYDKDF (reference sequence). With V trimmed by 1 base and J by 7 bases, 8 bases remained unmatched. In nucleotides, the CDR3 is TGTGCCACCAGCAGAGTGAGACAGGGGGGACGGAATGAGCAGTTCTTC. Translated, it gives CATSRVRQGGRNEQFF.

The chain uses TRBV5-1 and TRBJ1-5, with 8 bases aligning to TRBD1. This CDR3 region has 20 residues. Trimming took 6 bases from V and 1 from J; bases not matched to a gene: 21. The germline V gene has CDR1 SGHRS and CDR2 YFSETQ. CDR3 loop: CASTRTGNNLAKGSNQPQHF. In DNA form, the CDR3 reads TGCGCCAGCACTCGGACAGGGAACAACCTAGCCAAAGGGAGCAATCAGCCCCAGCATTTT.

With respect to this clone: Sequence at one end of the junction differs from germline and may be a read error. V gene TRBV4-2 combines with J gene TRBJ2-5; 8 bases are a match to TRBD1. The length of the CDR3 is 16 residues. Germline values: CDR1 LGHNA, CDR2 YNFKEQ. The CDR3 protein is CASSQGGTGHQGTQYF. CDR3 DNA: TGTGCCAGCAGCCAAGGGGGGACAGGACACCAAGGGACCCAGTACTTC.

The chain couples TRBV19 to TRBJ1-4; D not certain. The CDR3 contains 12 residues. Trimming pared 5 bases from V and 7 bases from J, leaving 8 bases between. Germline loops: CDR1 LNHDA, CDR2 SQIVND (reference sequence). CDR3 protein: CASSPRSEKLFF. CDR3 sequence (DNA): TGTGCCAGTAGTCCCAGAAGTGAAAAACTGTTTTTT.

The chain links TRBV19 to TRBJ2-2; D uncertain. CDR1 LNHDA and CDR2 SQIVND come from the germline V gene (reference sequence). V dropped 7 bases and J dropped 2 bases, with 5 bases sitting between them. CDR3 size: 12 residues. CDR3 in amino acids: CASNLNTGELFF. In DNA form, the CDR3 reads TGTGCCAGTAATCTAAACACCGGGGAGCTGTTTTTT.

The J gene is TRBJ2-5, the V gene TRBV27; no definite D call. The CDR3 sequence is 11 residues long. CDR1 and CDR2 (germline): MNHEY, SMNVEV (reference sequence). Deletions cut 3 bases from V and 5 bases from J, with 4 bases between. The DNA for the CDR3 is TGTGCCAGCAGTTTTGAGGAGACCCAGTACTTC. This sequence encodes CASSFEETQYF.

This rearrangement joins TRBV9 to TRBJ1-1, with D unresolved. Per the germline V gene, CDR1 is SGDLS and CDR2 is YYNGEE. The V end lost 4 bases, the J end lost 1 base, and 17 bases lay between the germline ends. This CDR3 has 16 amino acids. The CDR3 coding sequence is TGTGCCAGCAGCCCCCCCCGGCGGGGTTCGAACACTGAAGCTTTCTTT. Its translation is CASSPPRRGSNTEAFF.

A remark on this clone: A junction end diverges from the germline sequence, so it may reflect a read error. The chain recombines TRBV5-4 with TRBJ2-7; 12 bases line up with TRBD2. CDR1 and CDR2 from the germline V gene are SGHNT and YYREEE (reference sequence). CDR3 length equals 17 residues. The CDR3 loop is CASRKSTSGGSSYEQHF. The CDR3 region has the DNA TGTGCCAGCAGAAAGTCGACTAGCGGGGGAAGCTCCTACGAGCAGCACTTC.

This chain links TRBV2 with TRBJ2-4; D is perhaps TRBD2 (6 bases). Trimming cost V 6 bases and J 13 bases, with 13 bases left between them. Germline-derived CDR1 and CDR2 are SNHLY and FYNNEI. The CDR3 runs to 11 residues. CDR3 protein: CASREGSMQYF. For the CDR3, the DNA is TGTGCCAGCAGGGAGGGATCAATGCAGTACTTC.

The rearrangement uses TRBV5-1 and TRBJ2-7; 9 bases are shared with TRBD1. The CDR3 runs 14 residues. CDR1 is SGHRS, CDR2 YFSETQ, per germline. Trimming at V came to 1 base and at J to 6 bases, leaving 5 bases not matched to a gene. The CDR3 here is CASSLTGGWVEQYF. CDR3 bases: TGCGCCAGCAGCTTGACAGGGGGCTGGGTCGAGCAGTACTTC.

This chain joins TRBV7-2 and TRBJ1-1; D possibly corresponds to TRBD1 (5 bases). Germline V gives CDR1 SGHTA, CDR2 FQGNSA. The CDR3 is 14 amino acids. V lost 3 bases and J 1 base, leaving 9 bases between the germline ends. The CDR3 coding sequence is TGTGCCAGCAGCTTTGCCGGACAGAACACTGAAGCTTTCTTT. This sequence encodes CASSFAGQNTEAFF.

The J gene is TRBJ1-6, the V gene TRBV9; D is undetermined. Germline lookup yields CDR1 SGDLS and CDR2 YYNGEE. V was cut by 2 bases and J by 8 bases, with 11 bases left in between. The CDR3 is 14 amino acids. CDR3 sequence: CASSVVREYSPLHF. As DNA, the CDR3 is TGTGCCAGCAGCGTCGTAAGGGAGTATTCACCCCTCCACTTT.

The V call is TRBV18, the J call TRBJ2-1; TRBD2 agrees at 9 bases. This CDR3 comprises 15 residues. The ends lost 3 bases at V and 8 bases at J; junction bases unmatched: 8. Germline-derived CDR1 and CDR2 are KGHSH and LQKENI. The CDR3 sequence is CASSPGASGIDEQFF. CDR3 nucleotide sequence: TGTGCCAGCTCACCGGGGGCTAGCGGGATCGATGAGCAGTTCTTC. Using reference TRBV18 and TRBJ2-1 for the parts outside the CDR3, the full variable domain is NAGVMQNPRHLVRRRGQEARLRCSPMKGHSHVYWYRQLPEEGLKFMVYLQKENIIDESGMPKERFSAEFPKEGPSILRIQQVVRGDSAAYFCASSPGASGIDEQFFGPGTRLTVL.

The V and J genes are TRBV6-6 and TRBJ2-7, with 7 bases matching TRBD1. CDR3 length: 16 residues. V shed 6 bases and J 3 bases; nucleotides not matched to a gene: 14. Germline CDR1 reads MNHNY; CDR2 reads SVGAGI (reference sequence). CDR3 sequence reads: CASSQGQFLDNYEQYF. The CDR3 bases are TGTGCCAGCAGCCAGGGACAGTTCCTTGATAACTACGAGCAGTACTTC.

The chain couples TRBV4-2 to TRBJ2-5, with 8 bases that match TRBD1. CDR1 LGHNA and CDR2 YNFKEQ come from the germline V gene. Losses at the gene ends were 5 bases for V and 4 bases for J; bases not matched to a gene: 9. This CDR3 region has 15 residues. The CDR3 bases are TGTGCCAGCAGCGTCGGACAGGGTGGCCGAGAGACCCAGTACTTC. The encoded protein is CASSVGQGGRETQYF.